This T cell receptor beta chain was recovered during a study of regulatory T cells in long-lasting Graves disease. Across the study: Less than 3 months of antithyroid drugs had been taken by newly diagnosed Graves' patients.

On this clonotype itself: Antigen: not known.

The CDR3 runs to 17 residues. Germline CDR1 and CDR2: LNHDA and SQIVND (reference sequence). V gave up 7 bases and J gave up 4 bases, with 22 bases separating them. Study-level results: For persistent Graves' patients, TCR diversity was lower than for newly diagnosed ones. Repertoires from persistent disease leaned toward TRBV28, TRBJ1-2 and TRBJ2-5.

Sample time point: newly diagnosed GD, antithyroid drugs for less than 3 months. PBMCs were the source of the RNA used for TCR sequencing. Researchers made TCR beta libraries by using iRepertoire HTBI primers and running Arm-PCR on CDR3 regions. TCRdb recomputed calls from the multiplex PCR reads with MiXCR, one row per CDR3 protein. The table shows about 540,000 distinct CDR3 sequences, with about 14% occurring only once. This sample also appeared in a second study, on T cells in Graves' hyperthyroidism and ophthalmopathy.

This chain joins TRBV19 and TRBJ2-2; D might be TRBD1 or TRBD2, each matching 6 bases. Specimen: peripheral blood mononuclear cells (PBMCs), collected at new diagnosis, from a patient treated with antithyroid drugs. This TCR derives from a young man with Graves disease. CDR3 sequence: CASIWGAREGSTGELFF. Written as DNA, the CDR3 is TGTGCCAGTATTTGGGGGGCCAGGGAAGGCTCCACCGGGGAGCTGTTTTTT.